This T cell receptor beta chain comes out of a study of OX40 agonist ivuxolimab in advanced cancers. In the study overall: Every 2 weeks, patients received ivuxolimab intravenously, dosed at 0.01 to 10 mg/kg. Mean age around 60 years, range about 20 to 85; around 80% male.

In this sample, this clone turned up once. Blood sampling took place at baseline, cycle 4 day 1, and cycle 7 day 1. Measured with immunoSEQ multiplex PCR; TCRdb has only the in-frame clones, and not every one. Of 65,000 to 95,000 clones listed, around 86% are singletons. Here the sequenced sample was CD4+ or CD8+ T cells sorted from blood, taken in a trial of the OX40 agonist ivuxolimab. The receptor was derived from an adult with an advanced solid tumor such as melanoma, head and neck, liver or kidney cancer.

CDR3 sequence (DNA): TGTGCCAGCAGCTACGTCTACGAGCAGTACTTC. Translation gives CASSYVYEQYF. V gene TRBV5-5 combines with J gene TRBJ2-7; D gene ambiguous. The CDR3 length is 11 residues. Germline CDR1 SGHKS, CDR2 YYEKEE (reference sequence). Trimming shortened V by 3 bases and J by 3 bases, and 4 bases separated the two germline ends.